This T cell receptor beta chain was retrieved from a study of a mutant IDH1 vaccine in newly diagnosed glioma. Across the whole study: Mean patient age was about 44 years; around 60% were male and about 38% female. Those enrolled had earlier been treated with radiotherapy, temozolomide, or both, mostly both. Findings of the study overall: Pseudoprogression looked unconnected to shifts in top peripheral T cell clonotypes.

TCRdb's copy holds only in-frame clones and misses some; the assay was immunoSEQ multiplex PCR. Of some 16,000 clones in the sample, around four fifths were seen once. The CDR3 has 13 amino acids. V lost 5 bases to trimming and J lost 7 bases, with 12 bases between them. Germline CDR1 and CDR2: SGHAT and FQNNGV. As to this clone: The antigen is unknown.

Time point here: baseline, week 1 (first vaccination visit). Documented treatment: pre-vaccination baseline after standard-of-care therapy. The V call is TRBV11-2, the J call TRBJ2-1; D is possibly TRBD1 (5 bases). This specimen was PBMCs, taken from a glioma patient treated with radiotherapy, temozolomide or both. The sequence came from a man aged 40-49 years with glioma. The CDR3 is CASSQGLGNEQFF. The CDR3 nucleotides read TGTGCCAGCAGCCAGGGCCTTGGAAATGAGCAGTTCTTC.